This TCR beta chain was retrieved from a study of T cell clonality in common variable immunodeficiency. Study results and limitations: Compared with controls, CVID subjects had fewer shared TCRbeta clones. Reportedly, TCR beta sequences from common variable immunodeficiency showed fewer deletions and N-nucleotide insertions.

The CDR3 spans 12 residues. With 0 bases removed from V and 6 bases from J, the gap between germline ends came to 8 bases. In germline, CDR1 is GTSNPN, CDR2 SVGIG (reference sequence). Sequencing input was equivalent genomic DNA from CVID and controls. The protocol was immunoSEQ multiplex PCR, while the TCRdb copy is restricted to in-frame clones and leaves out a portion. Sampling found 25,000 to 35,000 clones, none seen once. For at least one year, all CVID subjects received replacement immunoglobulin. Notes on this clone: Its antigen is undetermined. From the germline J gene comes the end of the CDR3, since the read stops 3 residues before it.

The material sequenced was peripheral blood mononuclear cells. The V call is TRBV30, the J call TRBJ1-2, with D perhaps matching TRBD1 (6 bases). The clonotype comes from a human donor with common variable immunodeficiency. CDR3 amino acids: CAWSVTGNGYTF. The CDR3 DNA, read in part, is TGTGCCTGGAGTGTTACAGGGAATGGC.